This T cell receptor (beta chain) was sequenced for a study of beta chain features in type 1 diabetes. Regarding the study as a whole: Junctions at VDJ sites from type 1 diabetes patients had fewer insertions and more deletions. The study found moderately but significantly shorter TCRB CDR3s in all four CD4+ subsets of Type 1 diabetes patients.

This clone was counted between two and nine times. The antigen remains unidentified. Expressed TCRB transcripts were sequenced because the entire RNA isolate underwent reverse transcription. The table came from immunoSEQ multiplex PCR; TCRdb's copy has only in-frame clones and leaves some out. This sample carries 500,000 to 800,000 clones, 9.5% to 15% of them seen once, and the ten largest clones take 0.095% to 0.15%. Donors underwent one heparinised blood draw, about 120 mL on average. The authors obtained over 95% purity in all sorted populations. V lost 6 bases and J lost 0; bases outside the gene matches: 6. Germline V gene lookup returns CDR1 MNHNY and CDR2 SVGAGI (reference sequence). The CDR3 length is 15 residues.

The specimen was naive CD4+ T cells from blood. The chain has TRBV6-6 and TRBJ2-7, with 9 bases that match TRBD1. The TCR sequence derives from a man younger than 40 with type 1 diabetes. CDR3 in amino acids: CASSSQGATSYEQYF. The CDR3 DNA reads TGTGCCAGCAGCTCACAGGGGGCAACCTCCTACGAGCAGTACTTC.